The clone carrying this T cell receptor (beta chain) showed up just once. Its antigen is as yet unknown. Other DNA sequences in the same sample also yield this CDR3. The data are from a study of shared clonotypes between healthy human individuals. Findings and caveats of the study: An effect of sequencing depth on clonotype sharing among donors was expected.

Deep was the level at which the assay was run. Repertoires were generated with immunoSEQ multiplex PCR, while TCRdb's copy carries only in-frame clones and drops some. The sample holds around 300,000 clones, around 86% seen once. Germline loops: CDR1 GTSNPN, CDR2 SVGIG (reference sequence). The CDR3 has 15 residues. Trimming took 0 bases from V and 0 from J, leaving 10 bases between them. The origin of this receptor is a man in his late teens or twenties in good health. The sequencing input was memory CD8+ T cells sorted from blood. Noted subset: CD45RO+ cells pooled with CCR7-negative TemRA cells. The chain joins TRBV30 to TRBJ2-3; the D gene is possibly TRBD2 (6 bases). CDR3 sequence: CAWSVGGASTDTQYF. The CDR3 nucleotides are TGTGCCTGGAGTGTTGGAGGGGCTAGCACAGATACGCAGTATTTT.